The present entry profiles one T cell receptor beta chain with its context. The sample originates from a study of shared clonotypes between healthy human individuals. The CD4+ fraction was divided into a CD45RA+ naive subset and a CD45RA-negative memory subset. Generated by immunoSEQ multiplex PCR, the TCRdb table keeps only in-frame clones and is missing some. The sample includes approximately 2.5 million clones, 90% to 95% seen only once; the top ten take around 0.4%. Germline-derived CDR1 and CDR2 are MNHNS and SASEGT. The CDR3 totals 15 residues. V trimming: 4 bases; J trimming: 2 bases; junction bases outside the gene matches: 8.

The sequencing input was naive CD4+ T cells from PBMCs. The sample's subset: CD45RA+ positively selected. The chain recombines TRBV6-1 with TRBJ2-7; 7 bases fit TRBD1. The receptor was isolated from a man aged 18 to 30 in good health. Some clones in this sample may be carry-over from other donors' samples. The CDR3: CASSAEIGTAYEQYF. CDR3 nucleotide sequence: TGTGCCAGCAGTGCCGAGATCGGGACAGCCTACGAGCAGTACTTC.